One TCR beta chain is described in this entry. Its antigen remains unidentified. These data belong to a study of PD-1 blockade in classical Hodgkin lymphoma. Study-level results: Researchers reported that CD4+ TCR diversity, though not CD8+, rose significantly by C4D1. Relapsed/refractory patients reportedly had lower baseline diversity than newly diagnosed patients.

The germline gives CDR1 MNHNY, CDR2 SVGAGI (reference sequence). This CDR3 comprises 13 residues. V lost 4 bases and J lost 1, with 7 bases in between. The data were produced by immunoSEQ multiplex PCR, yet TCRdb's version contains in-frame clones alone and is incomplete. The table has tens of thousands of clones, roughly 76% seen once; the top ten hold 13% to 15%. Relapses following autologous stem cell transplantation were seen in all patients, with brentuximab vedotin exposure varying. The clonotype originates from a human donor with classical Hodgkin lymphoma. This rearrangement joins TRBV6-6 to TRBJ1-1; no clear D. The material was peripheral blood mononuclear cells (PBMCs), obtained before the second cycle of nivolumab. The CDR3 DNA reads TGTGCCAGCAGTTTCGTAGGGAACACTGAAGCTTTCTTT. It translates to CASSFVGNTEAFF.